These T cell receptor beta chains were read from a single sample in a study of quantifying T cell responses using KT2 cells. TCRdb processed the UMI-ligation and nested PCR reads anew with MiXCR; each CDR3 protein has one entry. The sample records tens of thousands of distinct CDR3 sequences, around an eighth being singletons. Sequenced: PBMCs spiked with cells of the T cell clone KT2. Source of these receptors: a human donor. Each CDR3 is given with its conserved first and last residue. The order of the fields is J gene, D gene, clone size, V gene, CDR3 DNA, CDR3 protein. The D gene is left open where the match is weak. Some rows mark clone size as missing; the rest say once, few, many or name a class of expanded clone.

J gene: TRBJ2-7; D gene: TRBD1; clone size: -; V gene: TRBV4-1; CDR3 DNA: TGCGCCAGCAGTCGCGGGACAGGGGGCGAGCAGTACTTC; CDR3 protein: CASSRGTGGEQYF
J gene: TRBJ2-3; D gene: TRBD2; clone size: -; V gene: TRBV6-5; CDR3 DNA: TGTACCAGCAGTTTCCTAAGGACTAGCGGCAACACAGATACGCAGTATTTT; CDR3 protein: CTSSFLRTSGNTDTQYF
J gene: TRBJ2-7; D gene: -; clone size: -; V gene: TRBV7-8; CDR3 DNA: TGTGCCAGCAGCTACCAGCCCGACAGGCCGAACGGCTACGAGCAGTACTTC; CDR3 protein: CASSYQPDRPNGYEQYF
J gene: TRBJ2-7; D gene: -; clone size: many; V gene: TRBV5-5; CDR3 DNA: TGTGCCAGCAGCTTGAGGGGGGACTACGAGCAGTACTTC; CDR3 protein: CASSLRGDYEQYF
J gene: TRBJ2-7; D gene: -; clone size: -; V gene: TRBV20-1; CDR3 DNA: TGCAGTGCTAGTTGGGGGACTGCCTACGAGCAGTACTTC; CDR3 protein: CSASWGTAYEQYF
J gene: TRBJ1-2; D gene: TRBD1; clone size: many; V gene: TRBV7-2; CDR3 DNA: TGTGCCAGCAGCTTAAAAACAGGGGTCGTCTTCCCTAACTATGGCTACACCTTC; CDR3 protein: CASSLKTGVVFPNYGYTF
J gene: TRBJ2-3; D gene: -; clone size: few; V gene: TRBV2; CDR3 DNA: TGTGCCAGCAGCGCGATCACAGATACGCAGTATTTT; CDR3 protein: CASSAITDTQYF
J gene: TRBJ2-1; D gene: TRBD1; clone size: -; V gene: TRBV27; CDR3 DNA: TGTGCCAGCAGTTTAAAGGGGGCCCCGCAGTTCTTC; CDR3 protein: CASSLKGAPQFF
J gene: TRBJ1-4; D gene: TRBD1; clone size: -; V gene: TRBV12-3/TRBV12-4; CDR3 DNA: TGTGCCAGCACCCTGACAGGGCGAGCTGAAAAACTGTTTTTT; CDR3 protein: CASTLTGRAEKLFF
J gene: TRBJ2-3; D gene: -; clone size: many; V gene: TRBV5-1; CDR3 DNA: TGCGCCAGCAGCTTTGGCAGTCATTCAGATACGCAGTATTTT; CDR3 protein: CASSFGSHSDTQYF
J gene: TRBJ2-5; D gene: -; clone size: many; V gene: TRBV9; CDR3 DNA: TGTGCCAGCAGCGTGACAGGGAGGGGGCAAGAGACCCAGTACTTC; CDR3 protein: CASSVTGRGQETQYF
J gene: TRBJ2-3; D gene: -; clone size: -; V gene: TRBV12-3/TRBV12-4; CDR3 DNA: TGTGCCAGCAGTTTAGTCTGGCTAACTAGCACAGATACGCAGTATTTT; CDR3 protein: CASSLVWLTSTDTQYF
J gene: TRBJ2-3; D gene: TRBD2; clone size: few; V gene: TRBV29-1; CDR3 DNA: TGCAGCGTTGAGGAACTAGCGAGAGGAGCAGATACGCAGTATTTT; CDR3 protein: CSVEELARGADTQYF
J gene: TRBJ1-5; D gene: -; clone size: few; V gene: TRBV27; CDR3 DNA: TGTGCCAGCAGTTCGGGATTAAATCAGCCCCAGCATTTT; CDR3 protein: CASSSGLNQPQHF
J gene: TRBJ1-4; D gene: -; clone size: many; V gene: TRBV21-1; CDR3 DNA: TGTGCCAGCAGCCCGCCCGGCAGGGGGACTAATGAAAAACTGTTTTTT; CDR3 protein: CASSPPGRGTNEKLFF
J gene: TRBJ1-1; D gene: -; clone size: many; V gene: TRBV9; CDR3 DNA: TGTGCCAGCAGCGTAGAGGCGACCGTGAACACTGAAGCTTTCTTT; CDR3 protein: CASSVEATVNTEAFF
J gene: TRBJ1-5; D gene: TRBD1; clone size: -; V gene: TRBV6-5; CDR3 DNA: TGTGCCAGCAGTTACGGGACAGGGGATCAGCCCCAGCATTTT; CDR3 protein: CASSYGTGDQPQHF
J gene: TRBJ2-1; D gene: -; clone size: -; V gene: TRBV20-1; CDR3 DNA: TGCAGTGCTCCGGGACCACTAACCCAATGGGTCAATGAGCAGTTCTTC; CDR3 protein: CSAPGPLTQWVNEQFF
J gene: TRBJ1-4; D gene: -; clone size: few; V gene: TRBV6-5; CDR3 DNA: TGTGCCAGCAGCCGACTGGGAGTGCTCACAACTAATGAAAAACTGTTTTTT; CDR3 protein: CASSRLGVLTTNEKLFF
J gene: TRBJ2-1; D gene: TRBD2; clone size: few; V gene: TRBV15; CDR3 DNA: TGTGCCACCAGCAGCGGACTAGCGGCCTACAATGAGCAGTTCTTC; CDR3 protein: CATSSGLAAYNEQFF
J gene: TRBJ2-1; D gene: TRBD2; clone size: -; V gene: TRBV7-6; CDR3 DNA: TGTGCCAGCAGCTTTATAGCGGGAGCGTACAATGAGCAGTTCTTC; CDR3 protein: CASSFIAGAYNEQFF
J gene: TRBJ2-7; D gene: -; clone size: many; V gene: TRBV10-3; CDR3 DNA: TGTGCCATCAGTGAGGGAGCCGAGCAGTACTTC; CDR3 protein: CAISEGAEQYF
J gene: TRBJ2-3; D gene: TRBD2; clone size: few; V gene: TRBV5-1; CDR3 DNA: TGCGCCAGCAGCTTGCAAGCGGGAGGAGGAGATACGCAGTATTTT; CDR3 protein: CASSLQAGGGDTQYF
J gene: TRBJ2-1; D gene: TRBD2; clone size: few; V gene: TRBV2; CDR3 DNA: TGTGCCAGCAGTAGCCCCGGGACTAGCTGGAAGGATGAGCAGTTCTTC; CDR3 protein: CASSSPGTSWKDEQFF
J gene: TRBJ2-3; D gene: TRBD2; clone size: many; V gene: TRBV20-1; CDR3 DNA: TGCAGTGCTAGGGGGACTAGCAAAGTAGCAGATACGCAGTATTTT; CDR3 protein: CSARGTSKVADTQYF
J gene: TRBJ2-7; D gene: -; clone size: few; V gene: TRBV15; CDR3 DNA: TGTGCCACCGCCCTGGTAGGGACACCCTACGAGCAGTACTTC; CDR3 protein: CATALVGTPYEQYF
J gene: TRBJ1-2; D gene: TRBD1; clone size: -; V gene: TRBV7-9; CDR3 DNA: TGTGCCAGCACGGGACAGGTGGGGGCTGAGGGCTACACCTTC; CDR3 protein: CASTGQVGAEGYTF
J gene: TRBJ1-2; D gene: -; clone size: many; V gene: TRBV7-9; CDR3 DNA: TGTGCCAGCAGCCGCTATGGCTACACCTTC; CDR3 protein: CASSRYGYTF
J gene: TRBJ2-5; D gene: -; clone size: few; V gene: TRBV3-1; CDR3 DNA: TGTGCCAGCAGCCAGACGGATGGCCAAGAGACCCAGTACTTC; CDR3 protein: CASSQTDGQETQYF
J gene: TRBJ1-1; D gene: -; clone size: few; V gene: TRBV5-1; CDR3 DNA: TGCGCCAGCAGCTTGGCGACCGGAACGCTTTTGTCTCACATGAACACTGAAGCTTTCTTT; CDR3 protein: CASSLATGTLLSHMNTEAFF
J gene: TRBJ2-7; D gene: -; clone size: many; V gene: TRBV20-1; CDR3 DNA: TGCAGTGCTCGAAAGACAGTCGATCCCTACGAGCAGTACTTC; CDR3 protein: CSARKTVDPYEQYF
J gene: TRBJ2-7; D gene: TRBD2; clone size: -; V gene: TRBV12-3/TRBV12-4; CDR3 DNA: TGTGCCAGCAGTACTAGCGGGAGGGAGGCGGCCTACGAGCAGTACTTC; CDR3 protein: CASSTSGREAAYEQYF
J gene: TRBJ1-5; D gene: -; clone size: -; V gene: TRBV20-1; CDR3 DNA: TGCAGTGCTCTTCCCACATCGAGCAATCAGCCCCAGCATTTT; CDR3 protein: CSALPTSSNQPQHF
J gene: TRBJ1-2; D gene: -; clone size: few; V gene: TRBV20-1; CDR3 DNA: TGCAGTGCGTCCAAAACGGAGGGATTTAACTATGGCTACACCTTC; CDR3 protein: CSASKTEGFNYGYTF
J gene: TRBJ2-4; D gene: -; clone size: few; V gene: TRBV25-1; CDR3 DNA: TGTGCCAGCAGTGATTTACTCTCAAACATTCAGTACTTC; CDR3 protein: CASSDLLSNIQYF
J gene: TRBJ2-7; D gene: -; clone size: -; V gene: TRBV9; CDR3 DNA: TGTGCCAGCAGCGTAGGGGTTTCTGGGGAGCAGTACTTC; CDR3 protein: CASSVGVSGEQYF
J gene: TRBJ2-5; D gene: -; clone size: few; V gene: TRBV7-9; CDR3 DNA: TGTGCCAGCACGGGAGGAGGGGGGAACCAAGAGACCCAGTACTTC; CDR3 protein: CASTGGGGNQETQYF
J gene: TRBJ2-3; D gene: TRBD2; clone size: -; V gene: TRBV7-8; CDR3 DNA: TGTGCCAGCAGCGAGGCGGGGGTCACAGATACGCAGTATTTT; CDR3 protein: CASSEAGVTDTQYF
J gene: TRBJ2-2; D gene: -; clone size: -; V gene: TRBV9; CDR3 DNA: TGTGCCAGCGGAGGGGTCCACACCGGGGAGCTGTTTTTT; CDR3 protein: CASGGVHTGELFF
J gene: TRBJ1-1; D gene: TRBD1; clone size: few; V gene: TRBV30; CDR3 DNA: TGTGCCTGGTCCCCGGACAGGGGCGGCACTGAAGCTTTCTTT; CDR3 protein: CAWSPDRGGTEAFF
J gene: TRBJ2-2; D gene: -; clone size: -; V gene: TRBV15; CDR3 DNA: TGTGCCACCAGCAGAGATTATGGTCCCGGGGAGCTGTTTTTT; CDR3 protein: CATSRDYGPGELFF
J gene: TRBJ2-5; D gene: -; clone size: few; V gene: TRBV6-2/TRBV6-3; CDR3 DNA: TGTGCCAGCAGTTGGGGAAGCCGGGACGCTCTTGTGGAGACCCAGTACTTC; CDR3 protein: CASSWGSRDALVETQYF
J gene: TRBJ1-2; D gene: -; clone size: -; V gene: TRBV5-1; CDR3 DNA: TGCGCCAGCAGCTCGAACACAGATGGCTACACCTTC; CDR3 protein: CASSSNTDGYTF
J gene: TRBJ1-6; D gene: -; clone size: few; V gene: TRBV25-1; CDR3 DNA: TGTGCCAGCAGCCCGGGACCGACGAATTCACCCCTCCACTTT; CDR3 protein: CASSPGPTNSPLHF
J gene: TRBJ1-5; D gene: -; clone size: many; V gene: TRBV2; CDR3 DNA: TGTGCCAGCACCGACGGACAATATAGCAATCAGCCCCAGCATTTT; CDR3 protein: CASTDGQYSNQPQHF